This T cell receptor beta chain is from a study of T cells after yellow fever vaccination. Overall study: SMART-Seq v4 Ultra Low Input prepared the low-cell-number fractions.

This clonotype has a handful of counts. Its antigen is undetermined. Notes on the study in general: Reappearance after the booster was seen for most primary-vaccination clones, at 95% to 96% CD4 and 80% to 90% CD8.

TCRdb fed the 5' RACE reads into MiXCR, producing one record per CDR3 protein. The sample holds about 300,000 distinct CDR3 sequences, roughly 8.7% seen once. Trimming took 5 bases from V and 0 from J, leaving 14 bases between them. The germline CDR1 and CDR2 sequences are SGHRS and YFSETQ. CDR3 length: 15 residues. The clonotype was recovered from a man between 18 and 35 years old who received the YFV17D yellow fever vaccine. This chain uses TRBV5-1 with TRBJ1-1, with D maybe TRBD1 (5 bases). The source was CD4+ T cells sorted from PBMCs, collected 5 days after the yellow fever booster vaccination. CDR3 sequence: CASRTLQALNTEAFF. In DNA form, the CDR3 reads TGCGCCAGCAGGACCCTACAGGCCTTGAACACTGAAGCTTTCTTT.